This is a list of T cell receptor beta chains from one sample in a study of blood T cell repertoires in COVID-19. The table came from immunoSEQ multiplex PCR; TCRdb's copy has only in-frame clones and leaves some out. Of over 200,000 clones in the sample, 65% to 85% were seen once. The source material was peripheral blood. All receptors come from a woman between 45 and 60 years old with acute or convalescent COVID-19. Each CDR3 is given with its conserved first and last residue. A D gene is named only where the DNA matches it firmly. Size values are once, few and many counts, or a class for expanded clones, and some rows have none.

V gene	clone size	D gene	J gene	CDR3 protein	CDR3 DNA
TRBV6-1	-	TRBD2	TRBJ2-5	CASSDLTGLAGDETQYF	TGTGCCAGCAGTGACCTTACCGGACTAGCAGGAGACGAGACCCAGTACTTC
TRBV6-5	-	TRBD1	TRBJ2-3	CASGGTGFGTDTQYF	TGTGCCAGCGGCGGGACAGGGTTTGGCACAGATACGCAGTATTTT
TRBV5-6	-	TRBD1	TRBJ1-1	CASSWGQGWTEAFF	TGTGCCAGCAGCTGGGGACAGGGTTGGACTGAAGCTTTCTTT
TRBV28	-	TRBD2	TRBJ2-7	CASSFGLAGVREQYF	TGTGCCAGCAGTTTCGGGCTAGCGGGAGTTCGGGAGCAGTACTTC
TRBV3-1/TRBV3-2	-	-	TRBJ2-4	CASGTGSGNIQYF	TGTGCCAGCGGAACAGGGTCTGGAAACATTCAGTACTTC
TRBV3-1/TRBV3-2	-	-	TRBJ2-7	CASSQLGGSYEQYF	TGTGCCAGCAGCCAATTGGGTGGGAGTTACGAGCAGTACTTC
TRBV6-6	-	-	TRBJ2-7	CASSWDRDWGVYEQYF	TGTGCCAGCAGTTGGGACCGGGACTGGGGAGTCTACGAGCAGTACTTC
TRBV18	-	-	TRBJ2-1	CASSRGHINEQFF	TGTGCCAGCTCCCGGGGACATATCAATGAGCAGTTCTTC
TRBV11-2	-	TRBD1	TRBJ2-7	CASSQWDSHYEQYF	TGTGCCAGCAGCCAGTGGGACAGCCACTACGAGCAGTACTTC
TRBV7-2	-	-	TRBJ2-7	CASSPDQGGEQYF	TGTGCCAGCAGTCCAGACCAGGGGGGCGAGCAGTACTTC
TRBV6-5	-	-	TRBJ1-5	CASSRGGAIQPQHF	TGTGCCAGCAGCCGGGGGGGGGCTATTCAGCCCCAGCATTTT
TRBV10-3	-	TRBD1	TRBJ1-1	CAINPGQMNTEAFF	TGTGCCATTAATCCGGGACAGATGAACACTGAAGCTTTCTTT
TRBV2	-	TRBD2	TRBJ2-1	CASMLTSGSYNEQFF	TGTGCCAGCATGTTAACTAGCGGATCCTACAATGAGCAGTTCTTC
TRBV2	-	-	TRBJ2-5	CASSVSRDWETQYF	TGTGCCAGCAGTGTTAGCAGGGACTGGGAGACCCAGTACTTC
TRBV2	-	-	TRBJ1-3	CASTYTQVISGNTIYF	TGTGCCAGCACTTATACACAGGTTATCTCTGGAAACACCATATATTTT
TRBV4-2	-	TRBD2	TRBJ2-4	CASSQVGSSGLAGGLDIQYF	TGTGCCAGCAGCCAAGTGGGTTCTTCGGGACTAGCGGGAGGGTTGGACATTCAGTACTTC
TRBV7-2	-	TRBD1	TRBJ2-7	CASSLTPWDREGRWF	TGTGCCAGCAGCCTGACTCCCTGGGACAGGGAGGGTAGATGGTTC
TRBV28	-	-	TRBJ2-5	CASSFGPVETQYF	TGTGCCAGCAGTTTTGGGCCTGTGGAGACCCAGTACTTC
TRBV12-3/TRBV12-4	once	-	TRBJ2-5	CASSADRTAQYF	TGTGCCAGCAGTGCCGACAGGACAGCTCAGTACTTC
TRBV30	-	-	TRBJ2-7	CAWIPGSGGYEQYF	TGTGCCTGGATCCCCGGGAGTGGGGGCTACGAGCAGTACTTC
TRBV27	-	-	TRBJ1-2	CASSPIGGYGYTF	TGTGCCAGCAGTCCCATTGGAGGGTATGGCTACACCTTC
TRBV9	-	-	TRBJ1-3	CASDAGGNTIYF	TGTGCCAGTGACGCCGGGGGAAACACCATATATTTT
TRBV7-9	-	TRBD1	TRBJ1-4	CASSRTGANEKLFF	TGTGCCAGCAGCAGGACAGGGGCTAATGAAAAACTGTTTTTT
TRBV20-1	-	-	TRBJ1-2	CSANDGYGYTF	TGCAGTGCTAATGACGGTTATGGCTACACCTTC
TRBV19	-	-	TRBJ1-2	CASSLQGSYYGYTF	TGTGCCAGTAGTCTACAGGGTAGTTACTATGGCTACACCTTC
TRBV27	-	TRBD2	TRBJ2-2	CASSLLLAGYTGELFF	TGTGCCAGCAGTTTATTACTAGCGGGATACACCGGGGAGCTGTTTTTT
TRBV24-1	-	TRBD1	TRBJ2-5	CATGGQGESGETQYF	TGTGCCACCGGAGGTCAGGGGGAGTCGGGGGAGACCCAGTACTTC
TRBV5-8	-	TRBD2	TRBJ2-3	CASSYGTTIRDTQYF	TGTGCCAGCAGCTACGGGACTACCATCCGGGATACGCAGTATTTT
TRBV27	-	-	TRBJ2-1	CASSLDVEGLGNEQFF	TGTGCCAGCAGTTTAGATGTGGAGGGATTGGGGAATGAGCAGTTCTTC
TRBV28	-	-	TRBJ1-5	CASSHASGPQHF	TGTGCCAGCAGTCACGCCAGTGGGCCCCAGCATTTT
TRBV12-3/TRBV12-4	many	-	TRBJ2-5	CASRSQETQYF	TGTGCCAGCAGGTCTCAAGAGACCCAGTACTTC
TRBV19	-	-	TRBJ2-1	CASSFHHTYNEQFF	TGTGCCAGCTCGTTCCACCATACTTACAATGAGCAGTTCTTC
TRBV5-4	-	TRBD2	TRBJ2-3	CASSLKTSESDTQYF	TGTGCCAGCAGCTTGAAAACTAGCGAATCAGATACGCAGTATTTT
TRBV14	-	-	TRBJ2-6	CASSVTGSDNVLTF	TGTGCCAGCAGTGTCACAGGGAGTGACAACGTCCTGACTTTC
TRBV21-1	-	-	TRBJ1-5	CASSKGTGVVQPQHF	TGTGCCAGCAGCAAAGGGACAGGGGTCGTTCAGCCCCAGCATTTT
TRBV11-2	-	-	TRBJ2-3	CASSPGGILTDTQYF	TGTGCCAGCAGCCCCGGCGGAATACTCACAGATACGCAGTATTTT
TRBV24-1	-	-	TRBJ2-1	CATSEYGDSYNEQFF	TGTGCCACCAGTGAATACGGAGACTCCTACAATGAGCAGTTCTTC
TRBV24-1	once	TRBD1	TRBJ1-3	CATSVGTGAGNTIYF	TGTGCCACCAGTGTCGGGACAGGGGCTGGAAACACCATATATTTT
TRBV15	-	-	TRBJ2-7	CATSRKQNSYEQYF	TGTGCCACCAGCAGAAAACAGAACTCCTACGAGCAGTACTTC
TRBV5-4	-	-	TRBJ2-2	CASSPPGRGMGELFF	TGTGCCAGCAGCCCCCCAGGTCGCGGGATGGGGGAGCTGTTTTTT
TRBV30	-	-	TRBJ2-3	CAWSVSSANRGGTQYF	TGTGCCTGGAGTGTCTCTAGCGCTAACCGAGGTGGTACGCAGTATTTT
TRBV9	-	-	TRBJ2-1	CASRGLGRISAEGNEQFF	TGTGCCAGCAGGGGGCTCGGAAGAATATCTGCGGAGGGCAATGAGCAGTTCTTC
TRBV2	-	TRBD1	TRBJ2-1	CASRPWTGEDEQFF	TGTGCCAGCAGGCCTTGGACAGGGGAGGATGAGCAGTTCTTC
TRBV28	-	TRBD1	TRBJ1-2	CASSLGQGALRYGYTF	TGTGCCAGCAGTTTAGGACAGGGGGCCCTACGCTATGGCTACACCTTC
TRBV5-5	-	-	TRBJ2-7	CASSLALGIQYEQYF	TGTGCCAGCAGCTTGGCCCTTGGCATCCAGTACGAGCAGTACTTC
TRBV19	-	TRBD2	TRBJ2-2	CASTTGLAGGPAGGTGELFF	TGTGCCAGCACCACGGGACTAGCGGGAGGGCCGGCGGGGGGCACCGGGGAGCTGTTTTTT
TRBV30	-	TRBD1	TRBJ1-2	CAWSEGAASYTF	TGTGCCTGGAGTGAGGGGGCGGCGAGCTACACCTTC
TRBV28	-	-	TRBJ2-7	CASSNPRGRAYEQYF	TGTGCCAGCAGTAACCCCAGGGGAAGAGCCTACGAGCAGTACTTC
TRBV18	-	-	TRBJ2-1	CASSPTSGTYQSNEQFF	TGTGCCAGCTCACCAACTTCCGGGACATATCAGTCCAATGAGCAGTTCTTC
TRBV7-2	once	-	TRBJ2-7	CASSSLGPLDEQYF	TGTGCCAGCAGCTCACTGGGCCCCCTGGACGAGCAGTACTTC
TRBV2	-	TRBD2	TRBJ2-4	CASSEVGRGIAKNIQYF	TGTGCCAGCAGTGAAGTCGGGAGGGGGATAGCCAAAAACATTCAGTACTTC
TRBV24-1	-	TRBD2	TRBJ2-3	CATSDSAGDGTDTQYF	TGTGCCACCAGTGATTCAGCGGGAGATGGCACAGATACGCAGTATTTT
TRBV9	-	TRBD2	TRBJ2-7	CASSPGLAGIYEQYF	TGTGCCAGCAGCCCGGGACTAGCGGGGATCTACGAGCAGTACTTC
TRBV19	-	TRBD1	TRBJ1-5	CASGRGQVSNQPQHF	TGTGCCAGCGGTCGCGGACAGGTTAGCAATCAGCCCCAGCATTTT
TRBV19	-	-	TRBJ2-6	CASSLPTGSSFSGANVLTF	TGTGCCAGTAGTCTCCCGACAGGCTCTTCATTCTCTGGGGCCAACGTCCTGACTTTC
TRBV6-5	-	-	TRBJ2-3	CASKRGGAAADTQYF	TGTGCCAGCAAGAGAGGAGGGGCAGCGGCAGATACGCAGTATTTT
TRBV5-1	-	-	TRBJ2-7	CASSFQVSTSEQYF	TGCGCCAGCAGCTTTCAGGTCTCTACGTCCGAGCAGTACTTC
TRBV9	-	TRBD2	TRBJ2-4	CASSPFRGGGPPNIQYF	TGTGCCAGCAGCCCTTTCCGGGGGGGTGGACCACCTAACATTCAGTACTTC
TRBV29-1	few	TRBD1	TRBJ1-1	CSITGAEAFF	TGCAGCATTACAGGGGCAGAAGCTTTCTTT
TRBV6-5	-	-	TRBJ2-1	CASSYSMGLNEQFF	TGTGCCAGCAGCTACTCCATGGGCCTCAATGAGCAGTTCTTC